This TCR beta chain was documented in a study of T cell repertoires in cytomegalovirus infection. Study-wide points: The ex vivo response showed dominance by HLA-C-restricted CMV-specific TCR beta clonotypes. CMV carriers with the relevant HLA were identified by cumulative public TCR beta family frequency.

TCRdb redid the calling of the reads with MiXCR, one entry per CDR3 protein. The data hold roughly 570,000 distinct CDR3 sequences, with about 39% observed a single time. Trimming took off 5 bases at V and 6 bases at J, with 19 bases between the two ends. CDR1 is SGHVS and CDR2 is FNYEAQ in the germline V gene. The CDR3 is 15 amino acids. A note on this clonotype: Its antigen is unknown.

The TCR originated in a human donor in good health (CMV status not recorded). Some clones in this sample may be carry-over from other donors' samples. The specimen was cultured PBMCs, collected from culture after CMV antigen stimulation. This rearrangement joins TRBV7-6 to TRBJ1-2; D gene uncertain. CDR3 region: CASSRPRERLNGYTF. CDR3 DNA sequence: TGTGCCAGCAGCCGCCCCCGCGAGCGGCTAAATGGCTACACCTTC.